This is a list of T cell receptor beta chains from one sample in a study of blood T cells in healthy people across ages. TCRdb called the 5' RACE reads again in MiXCR, with one record for every CDR3 protein. Of some 760,000 distinct CDR3 sequences in the sample, approximately 25% were seen once. The sample also formed part of further work on T cells of mothers and their children.

The specimen sequenced was blood. The receptors were gathered from a boy aged 5 to 17 in good health. CDR3s include the opening cysteine and the closing phenylalanine or tryptophan. A D gene is named only where the DNA matches it firmly. Size tells how often a clone was seen (once, few, many) or the class of an expanded clone, and some rows leave it out.

J | V | size | D | CDR3
TRBJ2-5 | TRBV28 | NA | TRBD1 | CASSAGTGGPETQYF
TRBJ2-1 | TRBV7-9 | NA | NA | CASSLVETANNEQFF
TRBJ2-3 | TRBV9 | few | TRBD2 | CASSVDGGGGTDTQYF
TRBJ2-3 | TRBV14 | NA | NA | CASSPIEGLSTDTQYF
TRBJ1-2 | TRBV19 | few | NA | CASSIAGDTNYGYTF
TRBJ2-3 | TRBV4-1 | NA | NA | CASSLTFKGTDTQYF
TRBJ1-5 | TRBV5-1 | once | NA | CASSGGVAGQPQHF
TRBJ1-1 | TRBV7-6 | NA | NA | CASSLVGGGRSTEAFF
TRBJ2-5 | TRBV5-1 | NA | TRBD1 | CASSLLTGGLQETQYF
TRBJ2-3 | TRBV28 | few | NA | CASSLLGEDTDTQYF
TRBJ2-7 | TRBV4-2 | NA | TRBD2 | CASSQVGPAGPYEQYF
TRBJ2-5 | TRBV6-2/TRBV6-3 | few | NA | CASSYLTMNQETQYF
TRBJ2-5 | TRBV5-1 | few | NA | CASSLAWLGETQYF
NA | TRBV4-3 | NA | NA | CASSQAGKGWTIGEQFF
TRBJ2-5 | TRBV10-3 | NA | NA | CAHGSQETQYF